This TCR beta chain was identified during a study of blood T cell repertoires in COVID-19. Study in general: The analysed material was cDNA or gDNA that came from T cells, B-cell-depleted T cells, or PBMCs.

The data were produced by immunoSEQ multiplex PCR, yet TCRdb's version contains in-frame clones alone and is incomplete. The data contain more than 150,000 clones, approximately 80% of them singletons. This clone has just one count. The sequenced sample consisted of PBMCs or T cells enriched from blood (not recorded which). This receptor was taken from a man aged 50 or older who had recovered from COVID-19.

Written as DNA, the CDR3 is TGTGCCACCAGCAGAACCAGGGAGGACCCTCAGTTCTTC. It specifies CATSRTREDPQFF. The chain has TRBV15 and TRBJ2-1, with a possible D match to TRBD2 (6 bases). Germline loops: CDR1 LNHNV, CDR2 YYDKDF (reference sequence). The CDR3 consists of 13 residues. Between the trimmed V and J ends, which lost 2 bases and 13 bases, there was a span of 15 bases.